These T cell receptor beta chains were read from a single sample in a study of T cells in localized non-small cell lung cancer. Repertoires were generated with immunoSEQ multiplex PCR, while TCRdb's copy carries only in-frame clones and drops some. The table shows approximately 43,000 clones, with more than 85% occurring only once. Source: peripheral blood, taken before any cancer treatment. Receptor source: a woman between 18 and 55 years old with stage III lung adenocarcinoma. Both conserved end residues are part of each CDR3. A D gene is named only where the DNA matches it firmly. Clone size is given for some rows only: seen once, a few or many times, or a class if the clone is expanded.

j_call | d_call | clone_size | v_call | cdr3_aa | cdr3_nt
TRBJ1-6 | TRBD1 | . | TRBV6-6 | CASSYAGQGDSPLHF | TGTGCCAGCAGTTACGCAGGACAGGGAGATTCACCCCTCCACTTT
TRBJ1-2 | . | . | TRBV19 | CASASANYGYTF | TGTGCCAGTGCGTCGGCAAACTATGGCTACACCTTC
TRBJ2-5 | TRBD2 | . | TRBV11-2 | CASSLEGTSGHPGETQYF | TGTGCCAGCAGCTTAGAAGGTACTAGCGGACACCCAGGGGAGACCCAGTACTTC
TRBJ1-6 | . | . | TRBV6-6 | CASSPQRGSPLHF | TGTGCCAGCAGCCCACAAAGGGGGTCACCCCTCCACTTT
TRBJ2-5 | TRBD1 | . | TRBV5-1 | CASSWGTGAQETQYF | TGCGCCAGCAGCTGGGGGACAGGGGCTCAAGAGACCCAGTACTTC
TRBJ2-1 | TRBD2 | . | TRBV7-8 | CASSSIAGGGSYDNEQFF | TGTGCCAGCAGCTCCATAGCGGGGGGCGGGTCCTATGACAATGAGCAGTTCTTC
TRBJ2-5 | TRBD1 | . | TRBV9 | CASSAGTGGFETQYF | TGTGCCAGCAGCGCAGGGACAGGTGGTTTCGAGACCCAGTACTTC
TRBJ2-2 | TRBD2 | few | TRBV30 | CAWSSAGANTGELFF | TGTGCCTGGAGTAGTGCGGGGGCGAACACCGGGGAGCTGTTTTTT
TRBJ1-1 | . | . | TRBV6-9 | CASSWSPLAEAFF | TGTGCCAGCAGTTGGTCCCCTCTGGCTGAAGCTTTCTTT
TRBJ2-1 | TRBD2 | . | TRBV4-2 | CASSQNTGGRNEQFF | TGTGCCAGCAGCCAGAATACGGGGGGGCGAAATGAGCAGTTCTTC
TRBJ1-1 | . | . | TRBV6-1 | CASRERTASSSMNTEAFF | TGTGCCAGCAGGGAAAGGACAGCATCCTCTTCCATGAACACTGAAGCTTTCTTT
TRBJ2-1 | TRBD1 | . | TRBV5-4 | CASSSGTGSNEQFF | TGTGCCAGCAGCTCCGGGACAGGGAGTAATGAGCAGTTCTTC
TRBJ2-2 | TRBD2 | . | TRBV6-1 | CASRGAGGTGELFF | TGTGCCAGCAGGGGCGCGGGGGGCACCGGGGAGCTGTTTTTT
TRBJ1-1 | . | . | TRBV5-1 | CASSLESGYEAFF | TGCGCCAGCAGCTTGGAGTCAGGCTATGAAGCTTTCTTT
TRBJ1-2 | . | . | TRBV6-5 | CASSYYPPGEFGGYTF | TGTGCCAGCAGTTACTACCCGCCGGGGGAATTTGGTGGCTACACCTTC
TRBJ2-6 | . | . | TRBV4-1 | CASSHPGGAGANVLTF | TGCGCCAGCAGCCACCCCGGAGGTGCCGGGGCCAACGTCCTGACTTTC
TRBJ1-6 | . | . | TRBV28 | CASSLAPMGNSPLHF | TGTGCCAGCAGTTTAGCCCCTATGGGGAATTCACCCCTCCACTTT
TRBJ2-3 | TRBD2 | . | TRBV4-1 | CASSQVGASGTTPDTQYF | TGCGCCAGCAGCCAAGTAGGGGCTAGCGGGACTACTCCAGATACGCAGTATTTT
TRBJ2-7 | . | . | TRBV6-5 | CASSYSGPSDEQYF | TGTGCCAGCAGTTACTCTGGCCCTTCCGACGAGCAGTACTTC
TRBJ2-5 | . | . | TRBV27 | CASSLGFWGSPRETQYF | TGTGCCAGCAGTTTAGGCTTTTGGGGGTCGCCACGGGAGACCCAGTACTTC
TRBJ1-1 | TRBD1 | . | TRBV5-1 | CASSPPLDRVAFF | TGCGCCAGCAGCCCCCCCCTAGACAGGGTGGCTTTCTTT
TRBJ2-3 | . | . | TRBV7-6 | CASSDTDTQYF | TGTGCCAGCAGCGACACAGATACGCAGTATTTT
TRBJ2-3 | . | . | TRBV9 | CASSVGGTDTQYF | TGTGCCAGCAGCGTGGGGGGCACAGATACGCAGTATTTT
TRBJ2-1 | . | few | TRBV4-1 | CASSQPLGPNEQFF | TGCGCCAGCAGCCAACCCCTGGGGCCCAATGAGCAGTTCTTC
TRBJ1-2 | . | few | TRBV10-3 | CAISESAENYGYTF | TGTGCCATCAGTGAGTCGGCGGAGAACTATGGCTACACCTTC
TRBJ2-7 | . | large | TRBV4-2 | CASSQDMAGPSYEQYF | TGTGCCAGCAGCCAAGATATGGCAGGGCCCTCCTACGAGCAGTACTTC
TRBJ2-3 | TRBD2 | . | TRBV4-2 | CASSQDRGGADTQYF | TGTGCCAGCAGCCAAGATCGGGGGGGGGCAGATACGCAGTATTTT